This TCR beta chain comes out of a study of OX40 agonist ivuxolimab in advanced cancers. Overall study context: Treatment of patients was with ivuxolimab, an agonistic anti-OX40 (CD134) antibody.

The CDR3 runs to 14 residues. The germline V gene encodes CDR1 SGHTA and CDR2 FQGTGA. V lost 3 bases to trimming and J lost 6 bases; unmatched junction nucleotides: 2. Generated by immunoSEQ multiplex PCR, the TCRdb table keeps only in-frame clones and is missing some. Of 75,000 to 95,000 clones listed, around 90% are singletons. This sequence originates from an adult with an advanced solid tumor such as melanoma, head and neck, liver or kidney cancer. Specimen: CD4+ or CD8+ T cells sorted from blood, collected in a trial of the OX40 agonist ivuxolimab. The V gene is TRBV7-3, the J gene TRBJ2-2, with 9 bases aligning to TRBD2. In nucleotides, the CDR3 is TGTGCCAGCAGCTTGGGACTAGCTCCCGGGGAGCTGTTTTTT. This codes for CASSLGLAPGELFF.